This passage covers 7 T cell receptor beta chains from one sample sequenced in a study of shared clonotypes between healthy human individuals. Sequencing used immunoSEQ multiplex PCR; TCRdb keeps in-frame clones, though not all of them. Of about 2.1 million clones in the sample, around 93% were seen once. Naive CD8 cells, CD45RO-negative and positively selected for CCR7, excluded terminally differentiated effector memory CD45RA+ cells. Material for sequencing was naive CD8+ T cells from PBMCs. Receptors were obtained from a man aged 18 to 35 in good health. Some clones in this sample may be carry-over from other donors' samples.

The gene calls are TRBV28 and TRBJ1-5; D is ambiguous. The V end was cut by 3 bases, the J end by 5 bases, with 11 bases between. The V gene's germline CDR1 is MDHEN and CDR2 SYDVKM. This CDR3 has 14 amino acids. Written as DNA, the CDR3 is TGTGCCAGCAGTTTTATGCTTTACCATCAGCCCCAGCATTTT. It translates to CASSFMLYHQPQHF.

This CDR3 reads CATSARQVTSTDTQYF. CDR3 DNA sequence: TGTGCCACCAGCGCTAGACAGGTCACTAGCACAGATACGCAGTATTTT. The chain has TRBV15 and TRBJ2-3, with D possibly TRBD1 on 6 matching bases. Germline V gene lookup returns CDR1 LNHNV and CDR2 YYDKDF (reference sequence). The CDR3 extends over 16 amino acids. V dropped 5 bases and J dropped 0 bases, with 15 bases sitting between them.

The chain uses TRBV28 and TRBJ2-4; D is perhaps TRBD1 (6 bases). This CDR3 has 16 residues. CDR1 and CDR2 (germline): MDHEN, SYDVKM. V was cut by 5 bases and J by 2 bases, with 16 bases left in between. The CDR3 region has the DNA TGTGCCAGCAGTCCCGGACTCCGGGACACCAAAAACATTCAGTACTTC. This translates into CASSPGLRDTKNIQYF.

The chain couples TRBV30 to TRBJ1-2, with 8 nucleotides matching TRBD1. The CDR3 length is 14 residues. The V and J ends lost 5 bases and 3 bases, in that order; junction bases with no gene match: 8. Germline V gene sequence: CDR1 GTSNPN, CDR2 SVGIG (reference sequence). This CDR3 is CAWEGQAIHYGYTF. The CDR3 DNA is TGTGCCTGGGAGGGACAGGCGATACACTATGGCTACACCTTC.

The rearrangement uses TRBV5-6 and TRBJ1-1, with no clear D. Trimming left V 2 bases short and J 6 bases short, with 11 bases between. The CDR3 has 13 amino acids. CDR1 SGHDT and CDR2 YYEEEE come from the germline V gene. CDR3 DNA sequence: TGTGCCAGCAGCTTTAGTAAGGGTGCTGAAGCTTTCTTT. It is translated as CASSFSKGAEAFF.

The V and J genes are TRBV6-1 and TRBJ1-1; no clear D gene. This CDR3 spans 14 amino acids. CDR1 and CDR2 from the germline V gene are MNHNS and SASEGT. V was pared by 2 bases and J by 10 bases, with 17 bases between. DNA for the CDR3: TGTGCCAGCAGTGAATTGCGGCTTCCGGATGGAGCTTTCTTT. This codes for CASSELRLPDGAFF.

This chain connects TRBV15 to TRBJ1-2, with D uncertain. CDR3 length equals 15 residues. Germline-derived CDR1 and CDR2 are LNHNV and YYDKDF (reference sequence). Trimming removed 1 base at V and 7 bases at J, with 16 bases between. CDR3 bases: TGTGCCACCAGCAGAGTTCAGGACCCAACCGGTGGCTACACCTTC. As protein: CATSRVQDPTGGYTF. Using reference TRBV15 and TRBJ1-2 for the parts outside the CDR3, the full variable domain is DAMVIQNPRYQVTQFGKPVTLSCSQTLNHNVMYWYQQKSSQAPKLLFHYYDKDFNNEADTPDNFQSRRPNTSFCFLDIRSPGLGDTAMYLCATSRVQDPTGGYTFGSGTRLTVV.